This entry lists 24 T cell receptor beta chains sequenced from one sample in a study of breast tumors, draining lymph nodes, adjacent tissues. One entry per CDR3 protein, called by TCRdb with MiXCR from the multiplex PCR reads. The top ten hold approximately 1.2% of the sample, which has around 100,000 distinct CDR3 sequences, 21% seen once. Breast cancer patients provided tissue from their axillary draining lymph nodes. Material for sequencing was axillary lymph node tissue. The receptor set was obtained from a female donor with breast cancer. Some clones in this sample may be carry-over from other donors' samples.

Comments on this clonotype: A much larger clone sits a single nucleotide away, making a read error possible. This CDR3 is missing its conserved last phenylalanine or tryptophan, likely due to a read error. In nucleotides, the CDR3 is TGCAGTGCGAAAGGGACCTCCAATCAGCCCCAGCATTCT. Translation gives CSAKGTSNQPQHS. V gene TRBV20-1 combines with J gene TRBJ1-5, with D perhaps matching TRBD1 (5 bases). The germline CDR1 and CDR2 sequences are DFQATT and SNEGSKA (reference sequence). The V end was cut by 6 bases, the J end by 3 bases, with 12 bases between. The CDR3 is made up of 13 amino acids.

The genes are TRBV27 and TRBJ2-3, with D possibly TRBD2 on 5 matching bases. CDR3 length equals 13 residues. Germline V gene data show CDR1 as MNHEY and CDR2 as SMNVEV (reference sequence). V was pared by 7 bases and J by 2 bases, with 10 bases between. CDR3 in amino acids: CASKRGYTDTQYF. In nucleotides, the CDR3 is TGTGCCAGCAAAAGAGGGTACACAGATACGCAGTATTTT.

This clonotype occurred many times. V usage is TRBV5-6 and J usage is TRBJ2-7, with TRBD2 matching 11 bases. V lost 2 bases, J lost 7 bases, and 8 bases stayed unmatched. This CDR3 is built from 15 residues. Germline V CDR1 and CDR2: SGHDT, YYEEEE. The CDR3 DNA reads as TGTGCCAGCAGCTTATTTAGCGGGAGGGCCGTAGAGCAGTACTTC. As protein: CASSLFSGRAVEQYF.

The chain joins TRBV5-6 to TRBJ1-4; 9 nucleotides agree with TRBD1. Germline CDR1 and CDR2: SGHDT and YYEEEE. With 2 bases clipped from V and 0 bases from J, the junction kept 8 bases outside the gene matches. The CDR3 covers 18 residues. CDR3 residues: CASSLLGQGFATNEKLFF. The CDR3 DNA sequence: TGTGCCAGCAGCTTATTGGGACAGGGTTTTGCAACTAATGAAAAACTGTTTTTT.

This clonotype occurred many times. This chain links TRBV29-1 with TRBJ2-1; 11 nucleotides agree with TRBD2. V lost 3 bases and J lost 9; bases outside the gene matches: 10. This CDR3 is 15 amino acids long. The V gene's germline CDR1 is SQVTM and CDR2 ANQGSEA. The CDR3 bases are TGCAGCGTTGATCGTGGGCTAGCGGGAGGCGGTGAGCAGTTCTTC. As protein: CSVDRGLAGGGEQFF.

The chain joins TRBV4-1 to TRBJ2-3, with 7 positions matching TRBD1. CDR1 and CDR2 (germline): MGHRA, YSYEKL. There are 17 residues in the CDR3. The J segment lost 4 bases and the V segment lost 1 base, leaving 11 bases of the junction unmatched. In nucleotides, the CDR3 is TGCGCCAGCAGCCAAGCCTCCCCCGGGACAGAGGCAGATACGCAGTATTTT. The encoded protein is CASSQASPGTEADTQYF.

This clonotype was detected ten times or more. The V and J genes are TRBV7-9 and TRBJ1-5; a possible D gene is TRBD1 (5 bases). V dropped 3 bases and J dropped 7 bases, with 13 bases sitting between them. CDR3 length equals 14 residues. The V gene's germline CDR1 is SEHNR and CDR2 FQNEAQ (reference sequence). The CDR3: CASSFGGEEQPQHF. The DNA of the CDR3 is TGTGCCAGCAGCTTCGGGGGGGAAGAGCAGCCCCAGCATTTT.

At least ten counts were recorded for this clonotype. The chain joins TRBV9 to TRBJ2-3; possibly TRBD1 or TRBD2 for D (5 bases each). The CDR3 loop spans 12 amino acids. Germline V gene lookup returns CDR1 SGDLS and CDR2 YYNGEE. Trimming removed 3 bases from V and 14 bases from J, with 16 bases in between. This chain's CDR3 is CASSARDGRMYF. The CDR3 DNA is TGTGCCAGCAGCGCCCGGGACGGTCGTATGTATTTT. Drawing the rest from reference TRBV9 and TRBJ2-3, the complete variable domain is DSGVTQTPKHLITATGQRVTLRCSPRSGDLSVYWYQQSLDQGLQFLIQYYNGEERAKGNILERFSAQQFPDLHSELNLSSLELGDSALYFCASSARDGRMYFGPGTRLTVL.

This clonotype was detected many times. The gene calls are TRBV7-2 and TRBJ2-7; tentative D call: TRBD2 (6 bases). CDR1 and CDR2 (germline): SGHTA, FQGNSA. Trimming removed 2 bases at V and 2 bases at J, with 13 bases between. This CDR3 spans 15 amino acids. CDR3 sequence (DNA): TGTGCCAGCAGCTTAAGGTCTAGCGCTACCTACGAGCAGTACTTC. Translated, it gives CASSLRSSATYEQYF.

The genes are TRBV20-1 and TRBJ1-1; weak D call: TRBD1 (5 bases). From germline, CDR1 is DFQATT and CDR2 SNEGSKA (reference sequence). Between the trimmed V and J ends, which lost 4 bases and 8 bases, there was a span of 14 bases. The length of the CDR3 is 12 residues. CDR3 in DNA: TGCAGTGCTACGGGGGGATGGAAGGAAGCTTTCTTT. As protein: CSATGGWKEAFF.

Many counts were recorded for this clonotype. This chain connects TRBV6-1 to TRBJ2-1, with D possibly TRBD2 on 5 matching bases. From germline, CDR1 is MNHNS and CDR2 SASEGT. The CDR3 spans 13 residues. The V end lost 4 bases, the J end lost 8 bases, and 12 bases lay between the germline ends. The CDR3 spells CASSGLRVHEQFF. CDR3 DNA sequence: TGTGCCAGCAGTGGCTTGAGGGTCCATGAGCAGTTCTTC.

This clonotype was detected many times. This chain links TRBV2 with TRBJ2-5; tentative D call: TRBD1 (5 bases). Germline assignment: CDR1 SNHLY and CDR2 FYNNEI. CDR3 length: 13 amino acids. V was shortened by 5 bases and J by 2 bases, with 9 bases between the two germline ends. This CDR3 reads CASSHDRQETQYF. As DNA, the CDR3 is TGTGCCAGCAGTCACGACAGACAAGAGACCCAGTACTTC.

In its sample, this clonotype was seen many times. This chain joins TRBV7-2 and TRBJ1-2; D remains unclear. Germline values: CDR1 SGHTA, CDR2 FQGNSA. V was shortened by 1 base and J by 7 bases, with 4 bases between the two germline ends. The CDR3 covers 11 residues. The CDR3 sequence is CASSLDLGYTF. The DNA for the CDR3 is TGTGCCAGCAGCTTAGATCTTGGCTACACCTTC.

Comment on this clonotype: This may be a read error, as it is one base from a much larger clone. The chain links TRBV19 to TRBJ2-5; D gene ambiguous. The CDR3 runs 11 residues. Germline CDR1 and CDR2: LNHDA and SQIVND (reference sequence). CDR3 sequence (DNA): TGTACCAGTACCGATTTGGAGACCCAGTACTTC. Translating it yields CTSTDLETQYF.

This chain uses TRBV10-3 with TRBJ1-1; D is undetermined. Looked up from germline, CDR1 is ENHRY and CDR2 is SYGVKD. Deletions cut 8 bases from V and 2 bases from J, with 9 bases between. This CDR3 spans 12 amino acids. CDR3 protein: CAISAVNTEAFF. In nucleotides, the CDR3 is TGTGCCATCTCGGCCGTAAACACTGAAGCTTTCTTT.

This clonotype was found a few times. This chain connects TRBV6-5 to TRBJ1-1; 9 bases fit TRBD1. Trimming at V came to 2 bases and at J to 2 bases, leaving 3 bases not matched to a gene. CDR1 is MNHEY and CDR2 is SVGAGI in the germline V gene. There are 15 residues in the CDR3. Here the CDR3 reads CASSYTTGGNTEAFF. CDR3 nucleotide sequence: TGTGCCAGCAGTTACACCACAGGGGGCAACACTGAAGCTTTCTTT.

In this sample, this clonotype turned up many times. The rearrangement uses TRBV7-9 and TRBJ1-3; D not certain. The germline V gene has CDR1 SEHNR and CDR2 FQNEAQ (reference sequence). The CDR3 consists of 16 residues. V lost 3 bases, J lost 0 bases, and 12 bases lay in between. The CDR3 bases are TGTGCCAGCAGCTTCGGTGACGGGTACTCTGGAAACACCATATATTTT. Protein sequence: CASSFGDGYSGNTIYF.

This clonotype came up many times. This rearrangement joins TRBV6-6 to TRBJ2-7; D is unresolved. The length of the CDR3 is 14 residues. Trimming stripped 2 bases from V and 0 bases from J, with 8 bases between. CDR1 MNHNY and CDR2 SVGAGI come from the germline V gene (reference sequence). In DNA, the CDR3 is TGTGCCAGCAGTTACCAACAGAGCTCCTACGAGCAGTACTTC. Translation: CASSYQQSSYEQYF.

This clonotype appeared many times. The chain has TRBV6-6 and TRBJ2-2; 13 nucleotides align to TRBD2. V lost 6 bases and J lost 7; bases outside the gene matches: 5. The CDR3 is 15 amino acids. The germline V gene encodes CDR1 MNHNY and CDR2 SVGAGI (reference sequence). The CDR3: CASRRTSGSGGELFF. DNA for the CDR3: TGTGCCAGCAGACGGACTAGCGGGAGCGGCGGGGAGCTGTTTTTT.

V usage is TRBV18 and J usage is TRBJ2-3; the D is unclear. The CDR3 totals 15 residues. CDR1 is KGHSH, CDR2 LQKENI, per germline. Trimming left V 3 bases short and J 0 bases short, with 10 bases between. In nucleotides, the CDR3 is TGTGCCAGCTCACCGAAGGACGGCAGCACAGATACGCAGTATTTT. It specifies CASSPKDGSTDTQYF.

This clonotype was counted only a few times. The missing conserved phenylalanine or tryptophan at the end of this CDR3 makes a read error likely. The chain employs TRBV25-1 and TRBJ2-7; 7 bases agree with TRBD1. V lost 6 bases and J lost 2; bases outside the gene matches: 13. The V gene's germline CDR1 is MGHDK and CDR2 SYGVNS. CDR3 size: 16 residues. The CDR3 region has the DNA TGTGCCAGCAGAGGTTACAGGGGACATGATACCTACGAGCAGTACCTC. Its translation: CASRGYRGHDTYEQYL.

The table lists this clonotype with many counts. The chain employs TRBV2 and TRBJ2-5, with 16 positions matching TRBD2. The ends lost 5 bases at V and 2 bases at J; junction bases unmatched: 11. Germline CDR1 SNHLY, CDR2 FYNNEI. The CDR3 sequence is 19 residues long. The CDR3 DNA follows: TGTGCCAGCAGTTCCCCCGGGACTAGCGGGGGGGCACCACAAGAGACCCAGTACTTC. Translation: CASSSPGTSGGAPQETQYF.

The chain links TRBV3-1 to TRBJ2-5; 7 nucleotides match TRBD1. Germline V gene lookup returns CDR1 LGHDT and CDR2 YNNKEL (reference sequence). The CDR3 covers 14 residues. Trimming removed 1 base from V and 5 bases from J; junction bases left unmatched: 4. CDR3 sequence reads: CASSQVGGRETQYF. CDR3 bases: TGTGCCAGCAGCCAAGTAGGGGGCCGTGAGACCCAGTACTTC.

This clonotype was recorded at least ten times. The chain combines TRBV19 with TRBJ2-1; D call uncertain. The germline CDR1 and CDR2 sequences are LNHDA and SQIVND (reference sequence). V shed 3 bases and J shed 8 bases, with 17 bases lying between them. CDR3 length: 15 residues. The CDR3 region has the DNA TGTGCCAGTAGTATTACCGGTTCACATACCGATGAGCAGTTCTTC. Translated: CASSITGSHTDEQFF.